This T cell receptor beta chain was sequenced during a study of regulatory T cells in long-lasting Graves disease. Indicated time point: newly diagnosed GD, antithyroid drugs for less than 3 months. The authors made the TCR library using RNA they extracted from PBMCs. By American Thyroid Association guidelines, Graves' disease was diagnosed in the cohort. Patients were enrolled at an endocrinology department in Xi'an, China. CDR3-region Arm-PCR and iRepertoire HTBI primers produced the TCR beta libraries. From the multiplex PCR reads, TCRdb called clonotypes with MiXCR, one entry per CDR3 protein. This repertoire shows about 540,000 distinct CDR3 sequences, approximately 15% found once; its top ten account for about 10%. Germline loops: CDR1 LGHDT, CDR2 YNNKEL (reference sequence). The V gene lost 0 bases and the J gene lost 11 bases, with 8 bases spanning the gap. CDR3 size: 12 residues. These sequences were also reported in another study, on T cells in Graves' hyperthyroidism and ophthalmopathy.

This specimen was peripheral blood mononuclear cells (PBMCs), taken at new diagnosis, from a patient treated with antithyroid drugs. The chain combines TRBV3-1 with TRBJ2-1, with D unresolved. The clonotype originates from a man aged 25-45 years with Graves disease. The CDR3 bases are TGTGCCAGCAGCCAAGATCCTCGAAAGCAGTTCTTC. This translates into CASSQDPRKQFF.